This entry describes one T cell receptor (beta chain). Its antigen is still unknown. This entry is derived from a study of cytomegalovirus exposure and HLA in healthy donors. Findings of the study overall: Rates of TCR association differed by HLA locus in a later analysis, with DRB1 highest and HLA-C lowest.

The PCR employed 60 Vbeta primers together with 13 Jbeta primers. Assay: immunoSEQ multiplex PCR; the TCRdb copy retains only in-frame clones and omits some. The sample contains roughly 98,000 clones, roughly 70% of which appear only once. Trimming removed 0 bases from V and 0 bases from J, with 12 bases in between. This CDR3 has 17 residues. Germline V CDR1 and CDR2: SGHRS, YFSETQ. Sequenced material: PBMCs. The receptor comes from a man aged 45-60 years in good health and CMV-seronegative. This rearrangement joins TRBV5-1 to TRBJ2-2, with no clear D. The CDR3 coding sequence is TGCGCCAGCAGCTTGGCCGTGAGTACCACGAACACCGGGGAGCTGTTTTTT. Translation gives CASSLAVSTTNTGELFF.